This T cell receptor beta chain was recovered during a study of OX40 agonist ivuxolimab in advanced cancers. Turning to the study itself: Participants could have had prior anti-PD-1, anti-PD-L1 or anti-CTLA-4 therapy, and around 43% had some. Study-wide results and caveats: Among patients with partial responses at 0.1-3.0 mg/kg, clonal expansion was among the lowest.

Trimming shortened V by 5 bases and J by 7 bases, and 14 bases separated the two germline ends. CDR1 is SGHVS, CDR2 FNYEAQ, per germline. The CDR3 loop spans 13 amino acids. Note on this clone: Its cognate antigen is unknown.

TCRdb keeps only in-frame clones here, not all; method: immunoSEQ multiplex PCR. The sample comprises just under 95,000 clones, 87% of which are singletons, and under 0.35% rests with the top ten. This clonotype was sampled from an adult with an advanced solid tumor such as melanoma, head and neck, liver or kidney cancer. Sample: CD4+ or CD8+ T cells sorted from blood, taken in a trial of the OX40 agonist ivuxolimab. The chain uses TRBV7-6 and TRBJ1-2, with D possibly TRBD1 on 6 matching bases. The DNA for the CDR3 is TGTGCCAGCAGCCCCGAGGGGGGACGTGGCTACACCTTC. It codes for CASSPEGGRGYTF.